The rows below give T cell receptor beta chains drawn from one sample of a study of glioma-infiltrating T cells after dendritic cell vaccination. Generated by immunoSEQ multiplex PCR, the TCRdb table keeps only in-frame clones and is missing some. This sample has around 90,000 clones, with over 75% found just once. Material: blood, obtained after dendritic cell vaccination. The receptor source for this set is a human donor with glioblastoma. Each CDR3 is given with its conserved first and last residue. The D gene is left open where the match is weak. Part of the rows lack a size; the others show once, few, many or a class for expanded clones.

d_gene	v_gene	j_gene	abundance	CDR3aa	CDR3nt
-	TRBV7-2	TRBJ2-5	-	CASSPHRVGETQYF	TGTGCCAGCAGCCCCCACAGGGTCGGGGAGACCCAGTACTTC
-	TRBV2	TRBJ2-5	once	CASITGHGTETQYF	TGTGCCAGCATAACGGGACATGGGACAGAGACCCAGTACTTC
TRBD1	TRBV6-1	TRBJ1-1	-	CASRSRQGGTEAFF	TGTGCCAGCAGATCCCGACAGGGGGGAACTGAAGCTTTCTTT
-	TRBV11-2	TRBJ1-3	-	CASSFGRTVSGNTIYF	TGTGCCAGCAGCTTCGGGCGGACAGTCTCTGGAAACACCATATATTTT
-	TRBV18	TRBJ2-5	-	CASSPTGTQETQYF	TGTGCCAGCTCACCCACCGGGACTCAAGAGACCCAGTACTTC
TRBD2	TRBV18	TRBJ2-3	-	CASSPPTSGGADTQYF	TGTGCCAGCTCACCACCGACTAGCGGGGGGGCAGATACGCAGTATTTT
-	TRBV2	TRBJ1-2	few	CASSATTEPGYGYTF	TGTGCCAGCAGTGCGACGACAGAGCCTGGCTATGGCTACACCTTC
-	TRBV2	TRBJ1-2	-	CASSPTGIVLGYTF	TGTGCCAGCAGTCCTACAGGGATCGTTCTTGGCTACACCTTC
TRBD1	TRBV6-5	TRBJ2-6	-	CASSRRGIGANVLTF	TGTGCCAGCAGTCGCAGGGGGATTGGGGCCAACGTCCTGACTTTC
-	TRBV29-1	TRBJ1-1	once	CSVVPRGNTEAFF	TGCAGCGTTGTCCCTAGGGGGAACACTGAAGCTTTCTTT
-	TRBV7-8	TRBJ2-5	few	CASSPRTETYQETQYF	TGTGCCAGCAGCCCTCGGACAGAGACGTACCAAGAGACCCAGTACTTC
TRBD1	TRBV5-4	TRBJ2-7	-	CASSLDRGTYEQYF	TGTGCCAGCAGCTTGGACAGGGGAACCTACGAGCAGTACTTC
-	TRBV6-1	TRBJ1-3	-	CASSVRTDNTIYF	TGTGCCAGCAGTGTGAGGACAGACAACACCATATATTTT
TRBD2	TRBV5-4	TRBJ2-3	-	CASSPGRTRTDTQYF	TGTGCCAGCAGCCCCGGGAGGACGCGCACAGATACGCAGTATTTT
TRBD2	TRBV7-8	TRBJ2-7	-	CASSLGAGGPTYEQYF	TGTGCCAGCAGCTTAGGAGCGGGGGGGCCAACCTACGAGCAGTACTTC
-	TRBV30	TRBJ1-5	-	CAWSVEGNQPQHF	TGTGCCTGGAGTGTAGAGGGCAATCAGCCCCAGCATTTT
-	TRBV4-2	TRBJ2-2	-	CASSRSGQSNTGELFF	TGTGCCAGCAGCAGAAGCGGTCAGAGCAACACCGGGGAGCTGTTTTTT
-	TRBV5-1	TRBJ1-3	few	CASSLADSSRGNTIYF	TGCGCCAGCAGCTTGGCCGACAGCTCTAGGGGAAACACCATATATTTT
TRBD1	TRBV5-6	TRBJ2-3	once	CASSQRGQGSDTQYF	TGTGCCAGCAGCCAAAGGGGACAGGGTTCAGATACGCAGTATTTT
TRBD1	TRBV5-6	TRBJ2-1	-	CASSYDRGRAGNEQFF	TGTGCCAGCAGTTATGACAGGGGGCGCGCAGGTAATGAGCAGTTCTTC
-	TRBV6-1	TRBJ1-4	few	CASSVDIRLFF	TGTGCCAGCAGTGTGGACATCCGACTGTTTTTT
-	TRBV6-5	TRBJ2-7	-	CASSYSWQGPYEQYF	TGTGCCAGCAGTTACTCGTGGCAGGGGCCTTACGAGCAGTACTTC
-	TRBV15	TRBJ1-2	-	CATSREGAQGGYTF	TGTGCCACCAGCAGAGAAGGGGCTCAGGGTGGCTACACCTTC
-	TRBV7-3	TRBJ2-3	-	CASSLGAKKDTQYF	TGTGCCAGCAGCTTAGGGGCCAAAAAAGATACGCAGTATTTT
TRBD2	TRBV5-1	TRBJ2-5	-	CASSLEGSGGGETQYF	TGCGCCAGCAGCTTGGAGGGTAGCGGGGGCGGAGAGACCCAGTACTTC
-	TRBV6-1	TRBJ2-5	-	CASSEGLGAPKETQYF	TGTGCCAGCAGTGAAGGCCTCGGAGCGCCCAAAGAGACCCAGTACTTC
TRBD1	TRBV7-9	TRBJ1-2	-	CASSSDREVGYTF	TGTGCCAGCAGCAGCGACAGGGAGGTTGGCTACACCTTC
-	TRBV4-2	TRBJ1-2	-	CASSQGSRNREGGYTF	TGTGCCAGCAGCCAAGGATCGAGGAACAGGGAGGGTGGCTACACCTTC
-	TRBV2	TRBJ1-5	few	CASNDRYSNQPQHF	TGTGCCAGCAACGACAGGTATAGCAATCAGCCCCAGCATTTT
TRBD1	TRBV6-5	TRBJ1-2	-	CASSPDGQGSYGYTF	TGTGCCAGCAGCCCGGACGGACAGGGAAGTTATGGCTACACCTTC
TRBD1	TRBV7-2	TRBJ2-5	-	CASSLLQGETQYF	TGTGCCAGCAGCTTGTTACAGGGGGAGACCCAGTACTTC
TRBD2	TRBV5-6	TRBJ2-3	-	CAAGGWGTDTQYF	TGTGCCGCGGGGGGTTGGGGCACAGATACGCAGTATTTT
-	TRBV25-1	TRBJ1-5	-	CASSESRGSNQPQHF	TGTGCCAGCAGTGAATCCAGGGGTAGCAATCAGCCCCAGCATTTT
-	TRBV27	TRBJ1-2	-	CASSVREGYGYTF	TGTGCCAGCAGTGTCAGGGAAGGCTATGGCTACACCTTC